The 7 T cell receptor beta chains below all came from one sample that was sequenced in a study of T-cell reconstitution after alpha-beta-depleted transplantation in children. Unique molecular identifiers were incorporated when the TCRbeta library was constructed. TCRdb recomputed calls from the PCR reads with MiXCR, one row per CDR3 protein. Here the sample spans 450,000 to 600,000 distinct CDR3 sequences, approximately 20% being singletons. Sequenced material: PBMCs from the stem cell graft donor, taken from the stem cell graft. The source of these receptors is a human donor who donated a stem cell graft to a child with acute lymphoblastic leukemia.

V usage is TRBV5-1 and J usage is TRBJ1-1; D uncertain. V shed 5 bases and J shed 3 bases, with 8 bases lying between them. Germline values: CDR1 SGHRS, CDR2 YFSETQ. This CDR3 is 12 amino acids long. In DNA, the CDR3 is TGCGCCAGCAGTCCCGATTACACTGAAGCTTTCTTT. This gives the protein CASSPDYTEAFF.

The chain has TRBV5-1 and TRBJ2-2, with D possibly TRBD1 on 6 matching bases. Germline V gene lookup returns CDR1 SGHRS and CDR2 YFSETQ. Trimming pared 0 bases from V and 4 bases from J, leaving 13 bases between. CDR3 length equals 16 residues. The CDR3 here is CASSLGAGVPTGELFF. CDR3 in DNA: TGCGCCAGCAGCTTGGGCGCAGGGGTACCCACCGGGGAGCTGTTTTTT.

J is TRBJ2-5 and V is TRBV12-5; D could derive from TRBD1 or TRBD2 (5 bases each). V was cut by 7 bases and J by 2 bases, with 14 bases left in between. Germline CDR1 and CDR2: LGHNT and FRNRAP. The CDR3 totals 14 residues. CDR3 residues: CASALLGPQETQYF. The CDR3 coding sequence is TGTGCTAGTGCCCTCCTGGGACCTCAAGAGACCCAGTACTTC.

The gene calls are TRBV6-2 or TRBV6-3 and TRBJ2-7, with no clear D. Germline CDR1 and CDR2: MNHEY and SVGEGT. There are 12 residues in the CDR3. V was pared by 1 base and J by 6 bases, with 7 bases between. The CDR3 nucleotides read TGTGCCAGCAGTTACTGGTTGGGCGAGCAGTACTTC. This gives the protein CASSYWLGEQYF.

This clonotype was recorded a few times. This sequence joins TRBV3-1 and TRBJ2-1; 8 bases map to TRBD2. The CDR3 totals 21 residues. The V gene end was trimmed by 0 bases and the J gene end by 5 bases; junction bases not matched to a gene: 21. Looked up from germline, CDR1 is LGHDT and CDR2 is YNNKEL (reference sequence). The DNA for the CDR3 is TGTGCCAGCAGCCAAGAGTGGGTCCGGGGTCGTTCGGGAGGGGCCCACAATGAGCAGTTCTTC. It yields the protein CASSQEWVRGRSGGAHNEQFF.

Here the CDR3 reads CSVSSQEIPFLSNEQFF. The CDR3 nucleotides are TGCAGCGTTTCCTCCCAGGAGATACCCTTTCTGAGTAATGAGCAGTTCTTC. The rearrangement links TRBV29-1 to TRBJ2-1; D remains ambiguous. The CDR3 consists of 17 residues. V shed 5 bases and J shed 7 bases, with 27 bases lying between them. CDR1 is SQVTM and CDR2 is ANQGSEA in the germline V gene.

This clonotype was found a few times. This sequence joins TRBV20-1 and TRBJ2-1; D not resolved. The V gene's germline CDR1 is DFQATT and CDR2 SNEGSKA (reference sequence). The CDR3 has 16 amino acids. Trimming cost V 0 bases and J 4 bases, with 16 bases left between them. CDR3 nucleotide sequence: TGCAGTGCTAGAGATAAGGCTGGCTTTAGGTACAATGAGCAGTTCTTC. Its protein product is CSARDKAGFRYNEQFF.